The source of this TCR beta chain is a study of T-cell reconstitution after alpha-beta-depleted transplantation in children. This clonotype was detected ten times or more. Germline V lookup: CDR1 SGHRS, CDR2 YFSETQ. J gave up 7 bases and V 3 bases, and 12 bases lay outside the gene matches. The CDR3 extends over 16 amino acids. Library preparation (for TCRbeta) was performed with unique molecular identifiers. One entry per CDR3 protein, called by TCRdb with MiXCR from the PCR reads. The data contain roughly 200,000 distinct CDR3 sequences, roughly 15% of them singletons. The chain recombines TRBV5-1 with TRBJ2-5, with 10 bases fitting TRBD2. The receptor comes from a human donor who donated a stem cell graft to a child with acute lymphoblastic leukemia. Material: PBMCs from the stem cell graft donor, obtained from the stem cell graft. The CDR3 DNA reads as TGCGCCAGCAGCTCCGGGACTAGCGAGAAGGGGTGGACCCAGTACTTC. The encoded protein is CASSSGTSEKGWTQYF. Using reference TRBV5-1 and TRBJ2-5 for the parts outside the CDR3, the full variable domain is KAGVTQTPRYLIKTRGQQVTLSCSPISGHRSVSWYQQTPGQGLQFLFEYFSETQRNKGNFPGRFSGRQFSNSRSEMNVSTLELGDSALYLCASSSGTSEKGWTQYFGPGTRLLVL.